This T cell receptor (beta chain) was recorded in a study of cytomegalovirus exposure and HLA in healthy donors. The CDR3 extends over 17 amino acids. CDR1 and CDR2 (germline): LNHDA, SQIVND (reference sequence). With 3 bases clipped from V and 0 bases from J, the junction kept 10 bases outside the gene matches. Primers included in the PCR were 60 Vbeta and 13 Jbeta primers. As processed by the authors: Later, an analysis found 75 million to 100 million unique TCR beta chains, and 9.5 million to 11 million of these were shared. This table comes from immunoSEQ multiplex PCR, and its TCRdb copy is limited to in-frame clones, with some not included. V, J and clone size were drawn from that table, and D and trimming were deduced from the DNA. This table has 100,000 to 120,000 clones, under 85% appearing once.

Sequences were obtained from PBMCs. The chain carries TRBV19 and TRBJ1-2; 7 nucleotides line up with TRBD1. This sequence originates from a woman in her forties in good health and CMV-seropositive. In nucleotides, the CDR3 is TGTGCCAGTAGTATTATTCCAGGGGGAGTTTCTAACTATGGCTACACCTTC. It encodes CASSIIPGGVSNYGYTF.